A single sample is the source of the 31 T cell receptor beta chains below, sequenced in a study of blood T cell repertoires in COVID-19. Assay: immunoSEQ multiplex PCR; the TCRdb copy retains only in-frame clones and omits some. The sample consists of 150,000 to 200,000 clones, around 84% of them appearing once. Material for sequencing was peripheral blood. The receptors shown here come from a woman at least 80 years old with acute or convalescent COVID-19.

The chain recombines TRBV7-3 with TRBJ1-1; 8 positions agree with TRBD1. V shed 5 bases and J 1 base; nucleotides not matched to a gene: 12. CDR3 length: 17 amino acids. Germline V lookup: CDR1 SGHTA, CDR2 FQGTGA. The DNA of the CDR3 is TGTGCCAGCAGCAAAATTCGGGGGGACAGGAGGAACACTGAAGCTTTCTTT. It specifies CASSKIRGDRRNTEAFF.

This sequence joins TRBV5-1 and TRBJ2-5; the match to TRBD2 covers 13 bases. Germline CDR1 is SGHRS and CDR2 is YFSETQ. This CDR3 is built from 15 residues. V gave up 0 bases and J gave up 4 bases; unmatched junction bases: 0. CDR3 bases: TGCGCCAGCAGCTTGGGACTAGCGGGAGGAGAGACCCAGTACTTC. The encoded protein is CASSLGLAGGETQYF.

The CDR3 bases are TGTGCCACCAGCCGCTGGGGCTCAGATACGCAGTATTTT. As protein: CATSRWGSDTQYF. The chain links TRBV15 to TRBJ2-3; weak D call: TRBD1 (5 bases). Trimming pared 5 bases from V and 4 bases from J, leaving 10 bases between. The CDR3 runs to 13 residues. CDR1 is LNHNV, CDR2 YYDKDF, per germline (reference sequence). Together with reference TRBV15 and TRBJ2-3, the CDR3 gives the full variable domain: DAMVIQNPRYQVTQFGKPVTLSCSQTLNHNVMYWYQQKSSQAPKLLFHYYDKDFNNEADTPDNFQSRRPNTSFCFLDIRSPGLGDTAMYLCATSRWGSDTQYFGPGTRLTVL.

This rearrangement joins TRBV7-9 to TRBJ1-3, with a tentative D call TRBD1 (5 bases). Trimming took 5 bases from V and 0 from J, leaving 17 bases between them. This CDR3 has 17 amino acids. CDR1 SEHNR and CDR2 FQNEAQ come from the germline V gene (reference sequence). As DNA, the CDR3 is TGTGCCAGCAGCAACAGACAGTTCCGGGCCTCTGGAAACACCATATATTTT. The encoded protein is CASSNRQFRASGNTIYF.

This clone occurred a few times. The chain has TRBV29-1 and TRBJ2-5; 9 positions agree with TRBD1. In germline, CDR1 is SQVTM, CDR2 ANQGSEA. There are 13 residues in the CDR3. The ends lost 7 bases at V and 5 bases at J; junction bases unmatched: 8. CDR3 DNA: TGCAGCGCGGGACAGGGCTTATCGGAGACCCAGTACTTC. Encoded protein: CSAGQGLSETQYF.

This chain links TRBV11-2 with TRBJ2-7, with 7 bases identical to TRBD1. CDR3 size: 12 residues. V gave up 6 bases and J gave up 4 bases; unmatched junction bases: 3. Germline-derived CDR1 and CDR2 are SGHAT and FQNNGV. The CDR3 nucleotides read TGTGCCAGCAGTCAGGACAGGTACGAGCAGTACTTC. Translating it yields CASSQDRYEQYF.

The J gene is TRBJ2-7, the V gene TRBV9; D unclear. This CDR3 region has 12 residues. Trimming stripped 1 base from V and 3 bases from J, with 5 bases between. Looked up from germline, CDR1 is SGDLS and CDR2 is YYNGEE. The chain's CDR3 is CASSVSGYEQYF. The CDR3 region has the DNA TGTGCCAGCAGCGTATCCGGCTACGAGCAGTACTTC.

V gene TRBV19 combines with J gene TRBJ1-5, with D maybe TRBD1 (6 bases). The CDR3 length is 14 residues. The germline gives CDR1 LNHDA, CDR2 SQIVND (reference sequence). Trimming removed 5 bases from V and 10 bases from J, with 18 bases in between. The CDR3 DNA reads TGTGCCAGTAGTCCCGGACAGTTCGTGGGTCCCCAGCATTTT. It encodes CASSPGQFVGPQHF.

The chain links TRBV9 to TRBJ1-3, with a weak D call TRBD1 (6 bases). CDR1 and CDR2 (germline): SGDLS, YYNGEE. The V and J ends lost 2 bases and 2 bases respectively, with 14 bases between them. The CDR3 is made up of 16 amino acids. The CDR3 sequence: CASSVASGGAGNTIYF. CDR3 DNA: TGTGCCAGCAGCGTCGCTTCGGGGGGCGCTGGAAACACCATATATTTT.

V and J are TRBV4-1 and TRBJ1-4; 9 nucleotides agree with TRBD1. The CDR3 consists of 15 residues. Germline assignment: CDR1 MGHRA and CDR2 YSYEKL. Trimming removed 4 bases from V and 3 bases from J; junction bases left unmatched: 3. The CDR3 is CASSRGQGSNEKLFF. DNA for the CDR3: TGCGCCAGCAGCCGCGGACAGGGGTCTAATGAAAAACTGTTTTTT.

Only one count was recorded for this clone. The gene calls are TRBV11-2 and TRBJ2-1, with TRBD2 as a possible D gene (6 bases). The germline CDR1 and CDR2 sequences are SGHAT and FQNNGV. Deletions cut 5 bases from V and 7 bases from J, with 18 bases between. This CDR3 has 15 residues. CDR3 sequence reads: CASSPQPGLSNEQFF. Here the CDR3 DNA reads TGTGCCAGCAGCCCCCAGCCAGGACTAAGTAATGAGCAGTTCTTC.

The chain recombines TRBV28 with TRBJ1-6; D is possibly TRBD1 (5 bases). V lost 4 bases and J lost 5, with 12 bases in between. Germline lookup yields CDR1 MDHEN and CDR2 SYDVKM. The CDR3 has 15 residues. The CDR3 nucleotides read TGTGCCAGCAGTTCCGTACAGGATGATAATTCACCCCTCCACTTT. Translated, it gives CASSSVQDDNSPLHF.

This chain connects TRBV27 to TRBJ1-3; D gene unclear. The germline gives CDR1 MNHEY, CDR2 SMNVEV (reference sequence). V shed 3 bases and J shed 1 base, with 4 bases lying between them. The CDR3 length is 13 residues. The CDR3 spells CASSLRSGNTIYF. CDR3 nucleotides: TGTGCCAGCAGTTTGAGGTCTGGAAACACCATATATTTT.

The chain employs TRBV6-2 or TRBV6-3 and TRBJ1-2; weak D call: TRBD1 (5 bases). This CDR3 contains 12 residues. Germline lookup yields CDR1 MNHEY and CDR2 SVGEGT. The V gene lost 4 bases and the J gene lost 5 bases, with 8 bases spanning the gap. The CDR3: CASSFTGYGYTF. The CDR3 DNA reads TGTGCCAGCAGTTTTACAGGTTATGGCTACACCTTC.

The chain joins TRBV7-9 to TRBJ1-1; TRBD1 is a possible D gene (5 bases). The CDR3 is 15 amino acids. Trimming removed 5 bases at V and 6 bases at J, with 19 bases between. Germline CDR1 SEHNR, CDR2 FQNEAQ (reference sequence). CDR3 residues: CASSTSAGLRAEAFF. The CDR3 DNA reads TGTGCCAGCAGCACTAGCGCAGGGTTACGGGCTGAAGCTTTCTTT.

This clone has only a few counts. The J gene is TRBJ2-3, the V gene TRBV28; the D gene is possibly TRBD1 (6 bases). Germline CDR1 reads MDHEN; CDR2 reads SYDVKM. The length of the CDR3 is 14 residues. The germline V and J ends were trimmed by 5 bases and 0 bases, with 9 bases remaining between them. The CDR3 loop reads CASSKTGSTDTQYF. The CDR3 DNA reads TGTGCCAGCAGTAAAACAGGGAGCACAGATACGCAGTATTTT. The variable domain in full, completed from reference TRBV28 and TRBJ2-3, reads DVKVTQSSRYLVKRTGEKVFLECVQDMDHENMFWYRQDPGLGLRLIYFSYDVKMKEKGDIPEGYSVSREKKERFSLILESASTNQTSMYLCASSKTGSTDTQYFGPGTRLTVL.

The DNA for the CDR3 is TGTGCCAGTAGTCCGGGACAGGGGACTAATGAAAAACTGTTTTTT. This encodes CASSPGQGTNEKLFF. V is TRBV19 and J is TRBJ1-4; 10 nucleotides line up with TRBD1. The CDR3 sequence is 15 residues long. V was clipped by 5 bases and J by 2 bases; unmatched bases: 2. Germline CDR1 and CDR2: LNHDA and SQIVND (reference sequence).

The V call is TRBV29-1, the J call TRBJ2-3, with D possibly matching TRBD2 (5 bases). This CDR3 comprises 14 residues. Germline CDR1 SQVTM, CDR2 ANQGSEA. Trimming took 6 bases from V and 2 from J, leaving 15 bases between them. The CDR3 region has the DNA TGCAGCGTCCGGGGTTGGGGTAACACAGATACGCAGTATTTT. Translating gives CSVRGWGNTDTQYF.

The V gene is TRBV19, the J gene TRBJ2-4; possibly TRBD1 for D (5 bases). Looked up from germline, CDR1 is LNHDA and CDR2 is SQIVND (reference sequence). The V end lost 6 bases, the J end lost 0 bases, and 15 bases lay between the germline ends. This CDR3 contains 16 residues. The CDR3: CASSSRRVVAKNIQYF. In nucleotides, the CDR3 is TGTGCCAGTAGCTCACGCAGGGTTGTAGCCAAAAACATTCAGTACTTC.

The CDR3 is CASSPNAAGGIGGYTF. CDR3 coding DNA: TGTGCCAGCTCACCAAACGCGGCAGGGGGCATTGGTGGCTACACCTTC. This chain connects TRBV18 to TRBJ1-2, with 8 bases identical to TRBD1. The CDR3 is 16 residues long. Trimming took 2 bases from V and 7 from J; bases not matched to a gene: 12. Germline CDR1 KGHSH, CDR2 LQKENI.

The V gene is TRBV7-9, the J gene TRBJ2-1, with D maybe TRBD1 (6 bases). The CDR3 extends over 16 amino acids. V lost 3 bases and J lost 9, with 21 bases in between. CDR1 SEHNR and CDR2 FQNEAQ come from the germline V gene (reference sequence). In nucleotides, the CDR3 is TGTGCCAGCAGCTTCAGAGGTTCCAGGGGATTGGGTGAGCAGTTCTTC. This sequence encodes CASSFRGSRGLGEQFF.

The CDR3 loop is CASSQDWDSANTGELFF. The CDR3 DNA reads as TGCGCCAGCAGCCAAGATTGGGACAGCGCGAACACCGGGGAGCTGTTTTTT. This chain uses TRBV4-1 with TRBJ2-2, with TRBD1 matching 7 bases. V was pared by 0 bases and J by 0 bases, with 4 bases of the junction left unmatched. CDR3 size: 17 residues. Germline CDR1 MGHRA, CDR2 YSYEKL.

The V call is TRBV2, the J call TRBJ2-7, with D possibly TRBD1 on 6 matching bases. Trimming left V 3 bases short and J 3 bases short, with 24 bases between. CDR1 SNHLY and CDR2 FYNNEI come from the germline V gene. The CDR3 runs 18 residues. CDR3 protein: CASSEALNILGGYYEQYF. As DNA, the CDR3 is TGTGCCAGCAGTGAGGCCCTTAACATTCTAGGGGGTTACTACGAGCAGTACTTC.

This chain links TRBV10-3 with TRBJ2-1; 9 bases are a match to TRBD2. The CDR3 totals 16 residues. Germline CDR1 is ENHRY and CDR2 is SYGVKD. J lost 2 bases, V lost 10 bases, and 12 bases had no gene match. The chain's CDR3 is CATSVQAGGTYNEQFF. CDR3 nucleotides: TGTGCCACATCAGTCCAGGCGGGGGGGACCTACAATGAGCAGTTCTTC.

CDR3 in amino acids: CASSADDSTTDTQYF. CDR3 DNA sequence: TGCGCCAGCAGCGCGGACGACAGCACCACAGATACGCAGTATTTT. The gene calls are TRBV5-1 and TRBJ2-3; tentatively, D is TRBD1 (5 bases). The CDR3 spans 15 residues. The germline CDR1 and CDR2 sequences are SGHRS and YFSETQ. Trimming removed 4 bases at V and 2 bases at J, with 14 bases between.

The CDR3 here is CASSPIELRGTRNTEAFF. The CDR3 DNA is TGTGCCAGTAGCCCCATTGAATTGCGGGGGACTAGGAACACTGAAGCTTTCTTT. V gene TRBV19 combines with J gene TRBJ1-1; D perhaps matches TRBD1 (5 bases). The CDR3 extends over 18 amino acids. Trimming removed 6 bases at V and 1 base at J, with 24 bases between. From germline, CDR1 is LNHDA and CDR2 SQIVND (reference sequence).

The chain is built from TRBV2 and TRBJ2-2, with a tentative D call TRBD1 (6 bases). This CDR3 is built from 13 residues. CDR1 SNHLY and CDR2 FYNNEI come from the germline V gene. V lost 5 bases, J lost 4 bases, and 8 bases lay in between. This CDR3 is CASSFRGTGELFF. The CDR3 DNA reads as TGTGCCAGCAGTTTCAGGGGCACCGGGGAGCTGTTTTTT.

This rearrangement joins TRBV3-1 (or the pseudogene TRBV3-2) to TRBJ2-7; no firm D call. This CDR3 comprises 15 residues. Germline CDR1 and CDR2: LGHDT and YNNKEL (reference sequence). V dropped 0 bases and J dropped 0 bases, with 9 bases sitting between them. DNA for the CDR3: TGTGCCAGCAGCCAAGAGTTGTCTAGCTCCTACGAGCAGTACTTC. This encodes CASSQELSSSYEQYF.

The sample holds a few counts of this clone. The chain carries TRBV2 and TRBJ2-3, with TRBD2 matching over 10 bases. The germline CDR1 and CDR2 sequences are SNHLY and FYNNEI. The trim removed 8 bases at V and 1 base at J, leaving 18 bases unmatched. This CDR3 spans 19 amino acids. CDR3 region: CASRRAFGLAGDGTDTQYF. Written as DNA, the CDR3 is TGTGCCAGCCGACGCGCGTTCGGTCTAGCGGGAGATGGCACAGATACGCAGTATTTT.

This chain uses TRBV5-4 with TRBJ2-2; 11 bases fit TRBD2. V was pared by 0 bases and J by 6 bases, with 1 base of the junction left unmatched. The germline gives CDR1 SGHNT, CDR2 YYREEE (reference sequence). The CDR3 runs to 15 residues. The CDR3, as DNA: TGTGCCAGCAGCTTGGTGACTAGCGGGGCCGGGGAGCTGTTTTTT. Encoded protein: CASSLVTSGAGELFF.

The chain joins TRBV11-3 to TRBJ2-1, with TRBD2 identical over 12 bases. This CDR3 spans 15 amino acids. CDR1 is SGHNT, CDR2 YENEEA, per germline. Unmatched junction bases numbered 5, after V lost 6 bases and J lost 5 bases. The CDR3: CASSHGLAGHNEQFF. The CDR3 DNA reads TGTGCCAGCAGTCACGGACTAGCGGGGCACAATGAGCAGTTCTTC.